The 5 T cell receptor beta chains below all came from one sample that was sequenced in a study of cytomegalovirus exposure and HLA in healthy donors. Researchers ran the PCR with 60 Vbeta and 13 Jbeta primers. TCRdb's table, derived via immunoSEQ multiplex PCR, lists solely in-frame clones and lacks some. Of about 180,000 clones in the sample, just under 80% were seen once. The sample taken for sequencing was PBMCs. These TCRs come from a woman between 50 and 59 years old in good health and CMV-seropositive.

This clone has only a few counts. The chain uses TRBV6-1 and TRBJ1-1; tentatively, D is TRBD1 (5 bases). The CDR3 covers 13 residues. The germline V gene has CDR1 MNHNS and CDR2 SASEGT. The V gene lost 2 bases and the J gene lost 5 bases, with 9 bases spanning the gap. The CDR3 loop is CASSEFQGTEAFF. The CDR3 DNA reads TGTGCCAGCAGTGAATTCCAGGGAACTGAAGCTTTCTTT.

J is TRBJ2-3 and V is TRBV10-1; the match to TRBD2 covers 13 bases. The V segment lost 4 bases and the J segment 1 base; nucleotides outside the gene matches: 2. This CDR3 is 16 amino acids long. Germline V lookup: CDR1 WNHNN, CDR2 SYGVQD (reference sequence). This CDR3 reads CASSAGTSGGTDTQYF. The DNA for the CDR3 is TGCGCCAGCAGTGCCGGGACTAGCGGGGGCACAGATACGCAGTATTTT.

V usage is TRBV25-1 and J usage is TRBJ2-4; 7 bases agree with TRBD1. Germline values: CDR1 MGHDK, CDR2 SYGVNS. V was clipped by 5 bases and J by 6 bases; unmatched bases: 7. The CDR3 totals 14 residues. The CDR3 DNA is TGTGCCAGCAGTCCCGAAGGGGGCGGAAACATTCAGTACTTC. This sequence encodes CASSPEGGGNIQYF.

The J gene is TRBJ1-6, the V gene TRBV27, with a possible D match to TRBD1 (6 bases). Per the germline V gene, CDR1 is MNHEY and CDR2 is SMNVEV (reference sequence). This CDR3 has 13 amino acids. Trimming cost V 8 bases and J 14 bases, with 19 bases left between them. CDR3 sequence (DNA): TGTGCCAGCCTCCGGGACATCTCCATTACCCTCCACTTT. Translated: CASLRDISITLHF.

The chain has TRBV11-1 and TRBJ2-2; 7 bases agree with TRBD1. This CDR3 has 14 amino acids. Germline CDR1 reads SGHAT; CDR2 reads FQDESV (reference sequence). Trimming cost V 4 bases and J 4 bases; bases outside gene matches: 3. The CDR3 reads CASSSRTGTGELFF. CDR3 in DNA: TGTGCCAGCAGCTCCCGGACAGGCACCGGGGAGCTGTTTTTT. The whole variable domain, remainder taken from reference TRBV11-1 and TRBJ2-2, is EAEVAQSPRYKITEKSQAVAFWCDPISGHATLYWYRQILGQGPELLVQFQDESVVDDSQLPKDRFSAERLKGVDSTLKIQPAELGDSAMYLCASSSRTGTGELFFGEGSRLTVL.